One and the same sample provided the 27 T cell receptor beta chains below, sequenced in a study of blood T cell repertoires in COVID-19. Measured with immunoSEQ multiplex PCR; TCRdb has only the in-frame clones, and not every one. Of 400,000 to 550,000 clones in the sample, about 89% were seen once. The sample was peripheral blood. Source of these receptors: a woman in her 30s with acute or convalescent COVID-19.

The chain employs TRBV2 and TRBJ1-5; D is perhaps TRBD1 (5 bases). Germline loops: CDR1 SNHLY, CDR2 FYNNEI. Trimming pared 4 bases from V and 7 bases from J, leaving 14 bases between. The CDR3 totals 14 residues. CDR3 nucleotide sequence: TGTGCCAGCAGTGCCCAGGGTGGCCGGCAGCCCCAGCATTTT. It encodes CASSAQGGRQPQHF.

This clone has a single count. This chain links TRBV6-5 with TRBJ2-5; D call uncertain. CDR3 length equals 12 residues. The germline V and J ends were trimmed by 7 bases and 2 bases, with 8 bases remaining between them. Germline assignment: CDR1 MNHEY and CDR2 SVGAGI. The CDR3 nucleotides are TGTGCCAGCAACAGACCACAAGAGACCCAGTACTTC. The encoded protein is CASNRPQETQYF.

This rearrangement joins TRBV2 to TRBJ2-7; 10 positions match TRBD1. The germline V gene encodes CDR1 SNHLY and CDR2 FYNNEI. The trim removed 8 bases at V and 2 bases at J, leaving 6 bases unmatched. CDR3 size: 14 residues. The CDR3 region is CASSRDRGPYEQYF. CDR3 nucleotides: TGTGCCAGCTCCCGGGACAGGGGCCCCTACGAGCAGTACTTC.

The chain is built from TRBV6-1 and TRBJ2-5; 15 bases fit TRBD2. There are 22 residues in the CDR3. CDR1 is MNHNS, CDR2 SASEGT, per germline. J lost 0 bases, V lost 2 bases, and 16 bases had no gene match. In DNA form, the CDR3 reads TGTGCCAGCAGTGAACTGGGGTCAGACGGGACTAGCGGGGGGCAATACCAAGAGACCCAGTACTTC. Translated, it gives CASSELGSDGTSGGQYQETQYF.

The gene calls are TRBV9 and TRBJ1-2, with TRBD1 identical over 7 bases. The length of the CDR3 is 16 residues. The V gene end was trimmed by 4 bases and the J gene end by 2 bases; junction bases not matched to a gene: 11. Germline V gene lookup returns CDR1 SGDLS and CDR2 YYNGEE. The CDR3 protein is CASSPTPGRGNYGYTF. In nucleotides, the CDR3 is TGTGCCAGCAGCCCCACCCCGGGCAGGGGGAACTATGGCTACACCTTC.

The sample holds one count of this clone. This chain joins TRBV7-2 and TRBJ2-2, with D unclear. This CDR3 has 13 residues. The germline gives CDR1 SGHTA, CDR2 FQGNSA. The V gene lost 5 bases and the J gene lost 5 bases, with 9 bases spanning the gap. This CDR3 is CASSPVLTGELFF. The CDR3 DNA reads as TGTGCCAGCAGCCCAGTGTTGACCGGGGAGCTGTTTTTT.

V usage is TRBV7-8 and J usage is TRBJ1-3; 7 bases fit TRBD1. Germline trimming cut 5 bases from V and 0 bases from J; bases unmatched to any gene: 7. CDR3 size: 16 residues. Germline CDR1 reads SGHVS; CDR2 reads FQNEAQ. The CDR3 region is CASSVGDRVSGNTIYF. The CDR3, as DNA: TGTGCCAGCAGCGTGGGAGACAGGGTCTCTGGAAACACCATATATTTT.

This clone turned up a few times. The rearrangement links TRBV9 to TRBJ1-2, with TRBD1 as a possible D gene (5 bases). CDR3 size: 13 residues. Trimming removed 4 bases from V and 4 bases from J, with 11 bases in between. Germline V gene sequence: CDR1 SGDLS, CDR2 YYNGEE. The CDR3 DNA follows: TGTGCCAGCAGCCTTGGGACTACCTATGGCTACACCTTC. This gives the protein CASSLGTTYGYTF.

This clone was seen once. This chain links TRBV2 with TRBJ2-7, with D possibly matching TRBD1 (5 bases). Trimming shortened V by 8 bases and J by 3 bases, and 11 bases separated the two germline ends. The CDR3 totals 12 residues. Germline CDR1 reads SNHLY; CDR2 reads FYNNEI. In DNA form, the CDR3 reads TGTGCCAGCCAGCAGGGCAACTACGAGCAGTACTTC. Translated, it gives CASQQGNYEQYF.

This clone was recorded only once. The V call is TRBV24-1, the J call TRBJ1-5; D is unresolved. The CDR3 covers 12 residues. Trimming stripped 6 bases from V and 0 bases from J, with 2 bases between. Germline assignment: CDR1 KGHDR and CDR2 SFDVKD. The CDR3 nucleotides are TGTGCCACCAGTCTTAGCAATCAGCCCCAGCATTTT. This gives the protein CATSLSNQPQHF.

This CDR3 is CASNARQRTEAFF. The DNA for the CDR3 is TGTGCCAGCAATGCTAGACAGCGCACTGAAGCTTTCTTT. This chain joins TRBV5-6 and TRBJ1-1; a possible D gene is TRBD1 (5 bases). V shed 6 bases and J shed 4 bases, with 13 bases lying between them. The CDR3 has 13 residues. CDR1 is SGHDT, CDR2 YYEEEE, per germline.

The chain's CDR3 is CASRWGQGATDTQYF. The CDR3 DNA reads TGTGCCAGCAGATGGGGACAGGGGGCAACAGATACGCAGTATTTT. The rearrangement uses TRBV11-2 and TRBJ2-3; TRBD1 agrees at 12 bases. The CDR3 is made up of 15 amino acids. Unmatched junction bases numbered 4, after V lost 6 bases and J lost 3 bases. Per the germline V gene, CDR1 is SGHAT and CDR2 is FQNNGV.

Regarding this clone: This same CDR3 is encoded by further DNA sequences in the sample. The CDR3: CASSLGQLYNEQFF. CDR3 nucleotide sequence: TGCGCCAGCAGCTTGGGACAGCTATACAATGAGCAGTTCTTC. The chain links TRBV5-1 to TRBJ2-1, with D possibly being TRBD1 (5 bases). The CDR3 has 14 amino acids. Between the trimmed V and J ends, which lost 0 bases and 4 bases, there was a span of 8 bases. Germline lookup yields CDR1 SGHRS and CDR2 YFSETQ. Supplemented by reference TRBV5-1 and TRBJ2-1, the full variable domain reads KAGVTQTPRYLIKTRGQQVTLSCSPISGHRSVSWYQQTPGQGLQFLFEYFSETQRNKGNFPGRFSGRQFSNSRSEMNVSTLELGDSALYLCASSLGQLYNEQFFGPGTRLTVL.

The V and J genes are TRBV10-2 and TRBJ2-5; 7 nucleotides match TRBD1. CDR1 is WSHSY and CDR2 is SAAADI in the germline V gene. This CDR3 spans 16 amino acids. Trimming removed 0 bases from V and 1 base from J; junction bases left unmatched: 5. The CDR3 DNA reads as TGCGCCAGCAGTGAGTCCAGGCCAGGGGGCCAAGAGACCCAGTACTTC. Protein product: CASSESRPGGQETQYF.

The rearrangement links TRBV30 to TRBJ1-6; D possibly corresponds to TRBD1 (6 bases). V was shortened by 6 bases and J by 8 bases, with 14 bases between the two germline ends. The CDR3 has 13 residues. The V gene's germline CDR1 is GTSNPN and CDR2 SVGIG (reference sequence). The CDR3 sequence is CACHRVRDSPLHF. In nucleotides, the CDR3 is TGTGCCTGTCACAGGGTGAGGGATTCACCCCTCCACTTT.

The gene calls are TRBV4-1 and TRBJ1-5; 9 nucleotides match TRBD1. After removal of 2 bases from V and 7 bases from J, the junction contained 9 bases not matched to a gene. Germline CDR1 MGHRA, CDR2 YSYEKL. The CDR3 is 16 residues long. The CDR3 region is CASSQTLGTGIQPQHF. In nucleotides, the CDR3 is TGCGCCAGCAGCCAAACCTTAGGGACAGGGATACAGCCCCAGCATTTT.

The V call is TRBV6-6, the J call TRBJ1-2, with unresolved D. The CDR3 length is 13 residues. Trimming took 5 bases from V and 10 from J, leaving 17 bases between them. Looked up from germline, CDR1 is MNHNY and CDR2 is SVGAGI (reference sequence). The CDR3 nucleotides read TGTGCCAGCAGTCCCGGTTCGGGGTTGGACTACACCTTC. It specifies CASSPGSGLDYTF.

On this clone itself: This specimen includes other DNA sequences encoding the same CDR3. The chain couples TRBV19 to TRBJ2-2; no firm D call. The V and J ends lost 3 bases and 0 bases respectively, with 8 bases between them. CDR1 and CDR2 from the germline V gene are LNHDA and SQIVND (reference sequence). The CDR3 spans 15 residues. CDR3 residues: CASSINYPNTGELFF. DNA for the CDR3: TGTGCCAGTAGTATTAACTATCCGAACACCGGGGAGCTGTTTTTT.

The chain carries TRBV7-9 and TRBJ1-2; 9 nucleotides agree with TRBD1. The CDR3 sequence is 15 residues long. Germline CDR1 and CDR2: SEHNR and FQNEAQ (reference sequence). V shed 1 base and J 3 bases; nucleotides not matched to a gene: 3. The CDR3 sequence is CASSLGRQGDYGYTF. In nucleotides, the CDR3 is TGTGCCAGCAGCTTAGGCAGACAGGGGGACTATGGCTACACCTTC.

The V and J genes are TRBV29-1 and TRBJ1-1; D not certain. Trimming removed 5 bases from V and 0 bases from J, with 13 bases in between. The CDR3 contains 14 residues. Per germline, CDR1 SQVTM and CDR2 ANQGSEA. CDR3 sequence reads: CSVSSRELNTEAFF. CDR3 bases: TGCAGCGTTAGTAGTCGGGAGTTGAACACTGAAGCTTTCTTT.

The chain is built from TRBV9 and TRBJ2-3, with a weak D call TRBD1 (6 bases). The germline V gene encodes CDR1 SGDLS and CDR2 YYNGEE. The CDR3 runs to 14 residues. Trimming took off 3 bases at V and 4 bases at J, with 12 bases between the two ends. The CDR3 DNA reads TGTGCCAGCAGCGCCAACAGGGCCGCAGATACGCAGTATTTT. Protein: CASSANRAADTQYF. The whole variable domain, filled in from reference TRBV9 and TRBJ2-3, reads DSGVTQTPKHLITATGQRVTLRCSPRSGDLSVYWYQQSLDQGLQFLIQYYNGEERAKGNILERFSAQQFPDLHSELNLSSLELGDSALYFCASSANRAADTQYFGPGTRLTVL.

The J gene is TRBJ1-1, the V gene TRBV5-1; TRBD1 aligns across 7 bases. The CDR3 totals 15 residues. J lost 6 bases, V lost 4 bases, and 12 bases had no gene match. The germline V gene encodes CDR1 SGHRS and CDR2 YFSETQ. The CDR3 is CASSNRGGRTPEAFF. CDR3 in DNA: TGCGCCAGCAGCAACAGAGGGGGCCGGACCCCTGAAGCTTTCTTT.

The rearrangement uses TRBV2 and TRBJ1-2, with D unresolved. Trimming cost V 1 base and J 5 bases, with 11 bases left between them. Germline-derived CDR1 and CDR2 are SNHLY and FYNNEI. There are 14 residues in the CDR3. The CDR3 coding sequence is TGTGCCAGCAGTGAAGAGGGCCCGGGGTATGGCTACACCTTC. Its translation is CASSEEGPGYGYTF.

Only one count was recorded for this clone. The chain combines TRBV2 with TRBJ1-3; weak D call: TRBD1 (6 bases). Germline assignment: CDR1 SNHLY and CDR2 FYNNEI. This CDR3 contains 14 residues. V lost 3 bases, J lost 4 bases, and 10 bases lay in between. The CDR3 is CASSDTGWGNTIYF. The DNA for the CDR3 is TGTGCCAGCAGTGATACAGGGTGGGGAAACACCATATATTTT. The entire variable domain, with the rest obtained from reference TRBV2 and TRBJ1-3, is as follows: EPEVTQTPSHQVTQMGQEVILRCVPISNHLYFYWYRQILGQKVEFLVSFYNNEISEKSEIFDDQFSVERPDGSNFTLKIRSTKLEDSAMYFCASSDTGWGNTIYFGEGSWLTVV.

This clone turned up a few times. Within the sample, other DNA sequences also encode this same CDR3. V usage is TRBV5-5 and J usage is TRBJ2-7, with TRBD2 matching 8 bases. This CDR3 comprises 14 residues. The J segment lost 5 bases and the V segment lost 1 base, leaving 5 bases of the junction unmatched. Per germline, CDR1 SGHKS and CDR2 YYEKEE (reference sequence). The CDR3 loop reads CASSLRGGPDEQYF. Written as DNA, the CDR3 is TGTGCCAGCAGCTTGCGGGGGGGCCCTGACGAGCAGTACTTC.

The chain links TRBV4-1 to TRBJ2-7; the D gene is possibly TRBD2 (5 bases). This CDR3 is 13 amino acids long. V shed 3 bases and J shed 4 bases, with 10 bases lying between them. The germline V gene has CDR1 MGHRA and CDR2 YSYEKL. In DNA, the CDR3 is TGCGCCAGCAGCCAGCGGGTTGGATACGAGCAGTACTTC. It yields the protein CASSQRVGYEQYF.

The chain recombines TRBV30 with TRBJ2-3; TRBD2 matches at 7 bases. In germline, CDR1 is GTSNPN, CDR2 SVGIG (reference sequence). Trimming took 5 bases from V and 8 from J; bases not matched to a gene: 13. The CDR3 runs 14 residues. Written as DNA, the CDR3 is TGTGCCTGGTCCGGGGGGTGGCTCGGGGGTACGCAGTATTTT. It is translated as CAWSGGWLGGTQYF.